Each of the 27 T cell receptor beta chains below was sequenced from the same sample in a study of beta chain features in type 1 diabetes. Study-wide findings and caveats: Among all four CD4+ subsets, Type 1 diabetes patients had TCRB CDR3s that were moderately but significantly shorter.

Isolated RNA was reverse transcribed in full, so expressed TCRB transcripts were sequenced. The data were produced by immunoSEQ multiplex PCR, yet TCRdb's version contains in-frame clones alone and is incomplete. The sample has over 200,000 clones, around 9.9% seen once; the top ten hold 0.017%. Their specific antigens are unknown. The sample was naive CD4+ T cells from blood. The source is a man aged 30 to 39 with type 1 diabetes.

This clone was detected only a few times. The chain employs TRBV5-4 and TRBJ2-1; 16 nucleotides match TRBD2. V was clipped by 5 bases and J by 5 bases; unmatched bases: 10. Germline V gene data show CDR1 as SGHNT and CDR2 as YYREEE (reference sequence). CDR3 length: 18 amino acids. The CDR3 spells CASSSGTSGGANHNEQFF. CDR3 sequence (DNA): TGTGCCAGCAGTTCCGGGACTAGCGGGGGGGCCAATCACAATGAGCAGTTCTTC.

This clone appeared a few times. J is TRBJ1-1 and V is TRBV7-3; D unresolved. Trimming removed 4 bases from V and 0 bases from J, with 6 bases in between. The germline gives CDR1 SGHTA, CDR2 FQGTGA. This CDR3 is 13 amino acids long. CDR3 nucleotides: TGTGCCAGCAGCTCGAACATGAACACTGAAGCTTTCTTT. It translates to CASSSNMNTEAFF. The full variable domain, its missing parts supplied by reference TRBV7-3 and TRBJ1-1, is GAGVSQTPSNKVTEKGKYVELRCDPISGHTALYWYRQSLGQGPEFLIYFQGTGAADDSGLPNDRFFAVRPEGSVSTLKIQRTERGDSAVYLCASSSNMNTEAFFGQGTRLTVV.

This clone has only a few counts. This rearrangement joins TRBV5-6 to TRBJ2-3; 7 bases line up with TRBD1. Germline loops: CDR1 SGHDT, CDR2 YYEEEE. V shed 4 bases, J shed 2 bases, and the junction held 10 bases outside the gene matches. CDR3 length equals 16 residues. The CDR3 nucleotides read TGTGCCAGCAGCAACGAGTGGGACAGACTCACAGATACGCAGTATTTT. As protein: CASSNEWDRLTDTQYF. Full variable domain (remainder filled in from reference TRBV5-6 and TRBJ2-3): DAGVTQSPTHLIKTRGQQVTLRCSPKSGHDTVSWYQQALGQGPQFIFQYYEEEERQRGNFPDRFSGHQFPNYSSELNVNALLLGDSALYLCASSNEWDRLTDTQYFGPGTRLTVL.

The chain has TRBV11-2 and TRBJ2-7; D unresolved. The CDR3 is 16 residues long. CDR1 and CDR2 from the germline V gene are SGHAT and FQNNGV. V lost 2 bases and J 2 bases, leaving 16 bases between the germline ends. The CDR3, as DNA: TGTGCCAGCAGCTTATTGGCCACCCTGTCCCCCTACGAGCAGTACTTC. It encodes CASSLLATLSPYEQYF.

This clone has just a few counts. The chain joins TRBV2 to TRBJ2-1; tentative D call: TRBD2 (5 bases). The germline CDR1 and CDR2 sequences are SNHLY and FYNNEI. The CDR3 runs 15 residues. Trimming cost V 1 base and J 10 bases, with 17 bases left between them. The CDR3 reads CASSEDDRVGEEQFF. As DNA, the CDR3 is TGTGCCAGCAGTGAAGACGATCGGGTTGGGGAGGAGCAGTTCTTC.

This clone was counted a few times. V gene TRBV5-4 combines with J gene TRBJ1-1; D is unclear. The CDR3 is made up of 13 amino acids. Per the germline V gene, CDR1 is SGHNT and CDR2 is YYREEE (reference sequence). Trimming took 2 bases from V and 4 from J, leaving 9 bases between them. The DNA for the CDR3 is TGTGCCAGCAGCTTCAGTGAGGGCACTGAAGCTTTCTTT. The encoded protein is CASSFSEGTEAFF.

This clone was seen a few times. This chain links TRBV18 with TRBJ1-1; the D is unclear. The CDR3 spans 14 residues. Between the trimmed V and J ends, which lost 1 base and 4 bases, there was a span of 10 bases. Germline CDR1 KGHSH, CDR2 LQKENI. CDR3 sequence: CASSPRAGGTEAFF. In DNA form, the CDR3 reads TGTGCCAGCTCACCACGCGCGGGAGGCACTGAAGCTTTCTTT.

The rearrangement links TRBV6-1 to TRBJ2-7, with 7 bases aligning to TRBD1. V trimming: 6 bases; J trimming: 2 bases; junction bases outside the gene matches: 4. Germline loops: CDR1 MNHNS, CDR2 SASEGT. This CDR3 has 13 residues. CDR3 region: CASSRDSTYEQYF. The CDR3 DNA follows: TGTGCCAGCAGCCGGGACAGCACCTACGAGCAGTACTTC.

V usage is TRBV4-3 and J usage is TRBJ1-6; TRBD1 aligns across 8 bases. Trimming took 0 bases from V and 7 from J; bases not matched to a gene: 5. The CDR3 runs 16 residues. Germline assignment: CDR1 LGHNA and CDR2 YSLEER. The CDR3 nucleotides are TGCGCCAGCAGCCAAGAACCAGGACAGGGAAATTCACCCCTCCACTTT. Translated: CASSQEPGQGNSPLHF.

CDR3 sequence: CASSYPGDNEQFF. As DNA, the CDR3 is TGTGCCAGCAGTTATCCCGGGGACAATGAGCAGTTCTTC. J is TRBJ2-1 and V is TRBV27; maybe TRBD2 (5 bases). Germline CDR1 reads MNHEY; CDR2 reads SMNVEV (reference sequence). The CDR3 is 13 amino acids. Trimming took 4 bases from V and 5 from J, leaving 9 bases between them.

This clone was detected a few times. The CDR3 reads CASSFPRDTQYF. As DNA, the CDR3 is TGTGCCAGCAGCTTTCCTCGAGATACGCAGTATTTT. The V call is TRBV7-8, the J call TRBJ2-3; D remains ambiguous. CDR1 is SGHVS, CDR2 FQNEAQ, per germline. The CDR3 runs 12 residues. V was shortened by 3 bases and J by 5 bases, with 6 bases between the two germline ends.

The J gene is TRBJ1-5, the V gene TRBV19, with 9 bases fitting TRBD1. V was clipped by 3 bases and J by 4 bases; unmatched bases: 7. CDR1 and CDR2 from the germline V gene are LNHDA and SQIVND (reference sequence). CDR3 size: 16 residues. CDR3 loop: CASSIPTGGRNQPQHF. The DNA for the CDR3 is TGTGCCAGTAGTATTCCAACAGGGGGCAGGAATCAGCCCCAGCATTTT. Variable domain in full (rest from reference TRBV19 and TRBJ1-5): DGGITQSPKYLFRKEGQNVTLSCEQNLNHDAMYWYRQDPGQGLRLIYYSQIVNDFQKGDIAEGYSVSREKKESFPLTVTSAQKNPTAFYLCASSIPTGGRNQPQHFGDGTRLSIL.

A few counts support this clone. CDR3 coding DNA: TGTGCCAGCAGTTACTACACCTACGAGCAGTACTTC. Protein: CASSYYTYEQYF. The rearrangement links TRBV6-6 to TRBJ2-7, with D uncertain. Between the trimmed V and J ends, which lost 1 base and 2 bases, there was a span of 3 bases. The germline V gene has CDR1 MNHNY and CDR2 SVGAGI (reference sequence). The CDR3 extends over 12 amino acids.

The chain recombines TRBV5-6 with TRBJ2-1; D gene uncertain. V was shortened by 4 bases and J by 4 bases, with 6 bases between the two germline ends. The CDR3 covers 12 residues. Germline lookup yields CDR1 SGHDT and CDR2 YYEEEE. CDR3 residues: CASSVRYNEQFF. CDR3 DNA: TGTGCCAGCAGCGTTAGATACAATGAGCAGTTCTTC.

This clone turned up a few times. The rearrangement joins TRBV30 to TRBJ1-1; D gene unclear. The ends were cut back, 7 bases at V and 0 bases at J, with 9 bases in the middle. CDR1 is GTSNPN and CDR2 is SVGIG in the germline V gene (reference sequence). The CDR3 has 12 residues. CDR3 sequence (DNA): TGTGCCTCCGCGGGAGTGAACACTGAAGCTTTCTTT. Its translation is CASAGVNTEAFF. Full variable domain (rest looked up from reference TRBV30 and TRBJ1-1): SQTIHQWPATLVQPVGSPLSLECTVEGTSNPNLYWYRQAAGRGLQLLFYSVGIGQISSEVPQNLSASRPQDRQFILSSKKLLLSDSGFYLCASAGVNTEAFFGQGTRLTVV.

A few counts support this clone. The chain recombines TRBV7-2 with TRBJ2-3; tentatively, D is TRBD2 (6 bases). CDR1 and CDR2 from the germline V gene are SGHTA and FQGNSA. V gave up 0 bases and J gave up 1 base, with 11 bases separating them. The CDR3 is 16 residues long. CDR3: CASSLAFRLGTDTQYF. CDR3 sequence (DNA): TGTGCCAGCAGCTTAGCGTTCCGACTAGGCACAGATACGCAGTATTTT.

The chain links TRBV5-4 to TRBJ2-1; D is unclear. V lost 0 bases and J lost 0, with 7 bases in between. In germline, CDR1 is SGHNT, CDR2 YYREEE (reference sequence). This CDR3 comprises 15 residues. CDR3 loop: CASSLGPGSYNEQFF. CDR3 bases: TGTGCCAGCAGCTTGGGACCGGGCTCCTACAATGAGCAGTTCTTC.

The gene calls are TRBV11-2 and TRBJ2-3, with 14 positions matching TRBD2. The CDR3 sequence is 19 residues long. The germline V gene has CDR1 SGHAT and CDR2 FQNNGV. Trimming removed 4 bases from V and 1 base from J; junction bases left unmatched: 10. CDR3 loop: CASSWLGGLAGDGTDTQYF. The DNA of the CDR3 is TGTGCCAGCAGCTGGCTCGGGGGACTAGCGGGGGATGGCACAGATACGCAGTATTTT.

In its sample, this clone was seen a few times. The chain employs TRBV21-1 and TRBJ1-2; the table's D call TRBD1 went unverified against the DNA. TRBV21-1 is given as a pseudogene. The CDR3 is 16 amino acids. Here the CDR3 reads CASSKAQAGADYGYTF. The CDR3, as DNA: TGTGCCAGCAGCAAAGCGCAGGCAGGGGCTGACTATGGCTACACCTTC.

As for this clone: The sample carries other DNA sequences with the same CDR3. The J gene is TRBJ2-3, the V gene TRBV4-3; D call uncertain. Trimming took 0 bases from V and 1 from J, leaving 5 bases between them. Looked up from germline, CDR1 is LGHNA and CDR2 is YSLEER. The CDR3 is 14 amino acids. The DNA of the CDR3 is TGCGCCAGCAGCCAAGATCGCGGCACAGATACGCAGTATTTT. This codes for CASSQDRGTDTQYF.

The rearrangement uses TRBV6-5 and TRBJ1-3; D perhaps matches TRBD1 (5 bases). Germline V CDR1 and CDR2: MNHEY, SVGAGI. V lost 0 bases to trimming and J lost 0 bases, with 6 bases between them. The CDR3 is made up of 15 amino acids. In nucleotides, the CDR3 is TGTGCCAGCAGTTACTCGACAGCCTCTGGAAACACCATATATTTT. Translated: CASSYSTASGNTIYF.

This chain uses TRBV7-9 with TRBJ2-5, with 12 bases matching TRBD1. This CDR3 has 15 amino acids. Germline V gene sequence: CDR1 SEHNR, CDR2 FQNEAQ (reference sequence). V was clipped by 5 bases and J by 6 bases; unmatched bases: 7. The CDR3 DNA reads TGTGCCAGCAGCCTCGGGACAGGGGGCGAAAAGACCCAGTACTTC. Encoded protein: CASSLGTGGEKTQYF.

This clone was seen more than once but under ten times. The CDR3 DNA sequence: TGCGCCAGCAGCTCAGGGGGCTCGAACACCGGGGAGCTGTTTTTT. Amino acid sequence: CASSSGGSNTGELFF. The chain carries TRBV5-1 and TRBJ2-2; TRBD1 agrees at 8 bases. Trimming at V came to 3 bases and at J to 0 bases, leaving 1 base not matched to a gene. This CDR3 is 15 amino acids long. Germline lookup yields CDR1 SGHRS and CDR2 YFSETQ.

The chain couples TRBV7-9 to TRBJ1-4; D gene uncertain. The V gene's germline CDR1 is SEHNR and CDR2 FQNEAQ (reference sequence). The CDR3 consists of 14 residues. The V end lost 7 bases, the J end lost 8 bases, and 17 bases lay between the germline ends. The CDR3 reads CASTTGVRREKLFF. The CDR3 region has the DNA TGTGCCAGCACTACCGGGGTGAGGCGCGAAAAACTGTTTTTT.

V usage is TRBV5-4 and J usage is TRBJ2-7; D not resolved. Trimming took 0 bases from V and 1 from J, leaving 11 bases between them. The length of the CDR3 is 15 residues. CDR1 is SGHNT and CDR2 is YYREEE in the germline V gene (reference sequence). The CDR3 nucleotides are TGTGCCAGCAGCTTGGAAGCTAGAACGTCCTACGAGCAGTACTTC. It codes for CASSLEARTSYEQYF.

This clone has a handful of counts. The chain recombines TRBV7-9 with TRBJ2-3, with 9 positions matching TRBD2. Per the germline V gene, CDR1 is SEHNR and CDR2 is FQNEAQ (reference sequence). Trimming took 5 bases from V and 1 from J; bases not matched to a gene: 1. This CDR3 is 14 amino acids long. The CDR3 DNA follows: TGTGCCAGCAGCAGACTAGCGGGCACAGATACGCAGTATTTT. Translation: CASSRLAGTDTQYF.

The J gene is TRBJ2-1, the V gene TRBV11-2; 8 nucleotides match TRBD1. The CDR3 extends over 16 amino acids. Trimming removed 0 bases from V and 4 bases from J; junction bases left unmatched: 5. In germline, CDR1 is SGHAT, CDR2 FQNNGV. CDR3 region: CASSLDLGTGYNEQFF. The CDR3 DNA sequence: TGTGCCAGCAGCTTAGATCTTGGGACAGGTTACAATGAGCAGTTCTTC. Looking up the rest from reference TRBV11-2 and TRBJ2-1 gives the full variable domain: EAGVAQSPRYKIIEKRQSVAFWCNPISGHATLYWYQQILGQGPKLLIQFQNNGVVDDSQLPKDRFSAERLKGVDSTLKIQPAKLEDSAVYLCASSLDLGTGYNEQFFGPGTRLTVL.